This TCR beta chain was captured in a study of cytomegalovirus exposure and HLA in healthy donors. Findings of the study overall: There were a few CMV-associated chains whose specificity for CMV antigens was confirmed in vitro.

The CDR3 contains 15 residues. Trimming stripped 3 bases from V and 4 bases from J, with 15 bases between. CDR1 SNHLY and CDR2 FYNNEI come from the germline V gene. This clone has just a few counts. Antigen unknown. The study ran its PCR with 60 Vbeta and 13 Jbeta primers. Repertoires were generated with immunoSEQ multiplex PCR, while TCRdb's copy carries only in-frame clones and drops some. In the table there are approximately 130,000 clones, 77% of which are singletons. Sequenced: PBMCs. The genes are TRBV2 and TRBJ2-5, with D possibly TRBD1 on 5 matching bases. This clonotype was sampled from a man younger than 30 in good health and CMV-seropositive. CDR3 bases: TGTGCCAGCAGTGATAGGGCAGGGCGAGGAGAGACCCAGTACTTC. It encodes CASSDRAGRGETQYF.